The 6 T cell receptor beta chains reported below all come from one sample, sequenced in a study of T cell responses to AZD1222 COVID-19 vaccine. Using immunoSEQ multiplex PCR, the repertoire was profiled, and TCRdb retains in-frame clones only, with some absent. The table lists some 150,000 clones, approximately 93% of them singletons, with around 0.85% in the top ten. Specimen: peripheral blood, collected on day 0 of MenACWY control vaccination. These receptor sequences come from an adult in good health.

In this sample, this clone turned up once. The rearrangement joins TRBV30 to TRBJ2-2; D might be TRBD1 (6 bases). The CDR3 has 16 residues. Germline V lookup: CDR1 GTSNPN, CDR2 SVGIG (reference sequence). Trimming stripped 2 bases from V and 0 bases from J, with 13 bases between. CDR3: CAWSRTGPPNTGELFF. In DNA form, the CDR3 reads TGTGCCTGGAGTCGTACAGGGCCCCCGAACACCGGGGAGCTGTTTTTT.

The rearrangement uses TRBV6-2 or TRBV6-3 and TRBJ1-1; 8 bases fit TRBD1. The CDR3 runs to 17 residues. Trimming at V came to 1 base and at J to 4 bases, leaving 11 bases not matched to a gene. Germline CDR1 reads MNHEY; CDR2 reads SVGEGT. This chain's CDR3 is CASSYFRPDRAGTEAFF. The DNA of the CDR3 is TGTGCCAGCAGTTACTTTAGACCGGACAGGGCGGGCACTGAAGCTTTCTTT.

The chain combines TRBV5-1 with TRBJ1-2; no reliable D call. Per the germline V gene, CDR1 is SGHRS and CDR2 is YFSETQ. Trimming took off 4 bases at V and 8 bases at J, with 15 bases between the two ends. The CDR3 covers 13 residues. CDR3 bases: TGCGCCAGCAGCACAACAGATCTACGCGGCTACACCTTC. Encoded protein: CASSTTDLRGYTF.

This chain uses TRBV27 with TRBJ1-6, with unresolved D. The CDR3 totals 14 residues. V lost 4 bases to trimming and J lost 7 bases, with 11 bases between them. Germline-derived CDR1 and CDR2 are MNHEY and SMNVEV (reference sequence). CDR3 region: CASSSWRVNSPLHF. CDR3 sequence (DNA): TGTGCCAGCAGTTCTTGGAGGGTCAATTCACCCCTCCACTTT.

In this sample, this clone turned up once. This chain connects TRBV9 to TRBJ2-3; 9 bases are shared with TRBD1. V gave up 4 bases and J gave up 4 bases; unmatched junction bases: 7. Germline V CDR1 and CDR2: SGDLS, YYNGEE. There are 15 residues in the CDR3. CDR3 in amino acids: CASSSRTGEADTQYF. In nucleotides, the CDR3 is TGTGCCAGCAGCTCCCGGACAGGGGAGGCAGATACGCAGTATTTT.

The CDR3 DNA is TGTGCCAGCAGCTTAGTTCGGACCTACGAGCAGTACTTC. Protein product: CASSLVRTYEQYF. The V call is TRBV7-2, the J call TRBJ2-7; D not resolved. V was clipped by 1 base and J by 2 bases, with 6 bases between them. Germline CDR1 is SGHTA and CDR2 is FQGNSA. There are 13 residues in the CDR3. Full variable domain (outside the CDR3, taken from reference TRBV7-2 and TRBJ2-7): GAGVSQSPSNKVTEKGKDVELRCDPISGHTALYWYRQSLGQGLEFLIYFQGNSAPDKSGLPSDRFSAERTGGSVSTLTIQRTQQEDSAVYLCASSLVRTYEQYFGPGTRLTVT.